The 9 T cell receptor beta chains below all came from one sample that was sequenced in a study of cytomegalovirus exposure and HLA in healthy donors. With 60 Vbeta and 13 Jbeta primers, the PCR was carried out. Sequencing was performed with immunoSEQ multiplex PCR; in TCRdb, only in-frame clones are kept and a portion is missing. The table has tens of thousands of clones, more than 75% seen once. The sample was PBMCs. These receptors all come from a man in his thirties or forties in good health and CMV-seropositive.

The chain has TRBV5-1 and TRBJ1-2; 7 bases agree with TRBD1. The CDR3 runs to 16 residues. CDR1 is SGHRS, CDR2 YFSETQ, per germline. The V gene end was trimmed by 4 bases and the J gene end by 4 bases; junction bases not matched to a gene: 13. DNA of the CDR3: TGCGCCAGCAGCCTTATAGACAGGGACGGTGGCTATGGCTACACCTTC. Amino acids: CASSLIDRDGGYGYTF.

The CDR3 here is CASSPLGGSGQPQHF. The CDR3 DNA is TGTGCCAGCAGCCCCTTGGGGGGTTCGGGGCAGCCCCAGCATTTT. V gene TRBV28 combines with J gene TRBJ1-5, with a weak D call TRBD1 (5 bases). Germline CDR1 and CDR2: MDHEN and SYDVKM. V was pared by 6 bases and J by 7 bases, with 19 bases between. The CDR3 loop spans 15 amino acids.

The V call is TRBV12-2, the J call TRBJ1-3; the table names TRBD1, a call not compared with the DNA. TRBV12-2 is shown as a pseudogene. This CDR3 region has 19 residues. CDR3 coding DNA: TGTGCAAGTCGCTTAGTGGAATCACCGGGACAGGGAGTTGGAAACACCATATATTTT. Translation gives CASRLVESPGQGVGNTIYF.

This clone was found once. The chain's CDR3 is CASSLASNQPQHF. The CDR3 coding sequence is TGTGCCAGCAGCTTGGCGAGCAATCAGCCCCAGCATTTT. The V and J genes are TRBV5-5 and TRBJ1-5; no definite D call. Germline V gene sequence: CDR1 SGHKS, CDR2 YYEKEE (reference sequence). The length of the CDR3 is 13 residues. V lost 0 bases and J lost 1, with 2 bases in between.

Points on this clone: The junction departs from the called germline gene at one end, perhaps through a read error. The V gene is TRBV6-1, the J gene TRBJ2-4, with TRBD1 matching 9 bases. This CDR3 has 13 residues. Germline V gene lookup returns CDR1 MNHNS and CDR2 SASEGT. CDR3 DNA sequence: TGTGCCAGCATCAAGCAATCGGGACAGGGCGCCCACTTC. It yields the protein CASIKQSGQGAHF.

The genes are TRBV28 and TRBJ1-2; D perhaps matches TRBD1 (6 bases). The CDR3 is 15 residues long. Trimming took 7 bases from V and 0 from J, leaving 15 bases between them. Germline V CDR1 and CDR2: MDHEN, SYDVKM. The CDR3: CASKPQGSPNYGYTF. CDR3 bases: TGTGCCAGCAAGCCGCAGGGGTCCCCTAACTATGGCTACACCTTC.

V and J are TRBV7-9 and TRBJ1-1; no clear D. The V gene's germline CDR1 is SEHNR and CDR2 FQNEAQ (reference sequence). The length of the CDR3 is 14 residues. Between the trimmed V and J ends, which lost 5 bases and 3 bases, there was a span of 13 bases. The CDR3 coding sequence is TGTGCCAGCAGCCCCCGGTATGGTGACACTGAAGCTTTCTTT. This gives the protein CASSPRYGDTEAFF.

The CDR3 region has the DNA TGTGCCACCAACACAGGGGTTGGGGCCAACGTCCTGACTTTC. It specifies CATNTGVGANVLTF. The chain employs TRBV15 and TRBJ2-6; 7 positions agree with TRBD1. The germline V gene has CDR1 LNHNV and CDR2 YYDKDF (reference sequence). The CDR3 sequence is 14 residues long. The trim removed 7 bases at V and 3 bases at J, leaving 3 bases unmatched.

Here the CDR3 DNA reads TGTGCCAGCAGTCCGACCAGCAAGGGAGTGTGGGAGACCCAGTACTTC. Translating gives CASSPTSKGVWETQYF. The rearrangement joins TRBV27 to TRBJ2-5; TRBD2 might be the D (5 bases). The CDR3 covers 16 residues. V lost 5 bases and J lost 5, with 21 bases in between. The germline V gene encodes CDR1 MNHEY and CDR2 SMNVEV (reference sequence).